The rows below give T cell receptor beta chains drawn from one sample of a study of T cell responses to AZD1222 COVID-19 vaccine. Generated by immunoSEQ multiplex PCR, the TCRdb table keeps only in-frame clones and is missing some. Of 50,000 to 65,000 clones listed, 65% to 85% are singletons. Source: peripheral blood, taken 28 days after the second AZD1222 dose. These receptors all come from an adult who received the AZD1222 COVID-19 vaccine. CDR3s leave out the opening cysteine and the closing phenylalanine or tryptophan. A D gene is named only where the DNA matches it firmly.

d_call	v_call	j_call	cdr3_length	cdr3_aa
NA	TRBV27	TRBJ1-1	13	ASSLRRLRGTEAF
TRBD2	TRBV14	TRBJ2-1	15	ASSPQPGLAGVNEQF
NA	TRBV6-2/TRBV6-3	TRBJ1-5	13	ASSYSETGGQPQH
NA	TRBV27	TRBJ1-5	12	ASSSRAGLQPQH
NA	TRBV27	TRBJ1-6	13	ASRLTGSYNSPLH
NA	TRBV7-2	TRBJ1-4	13	ASSLMGPTNEKLF
NA	TRBV7-8	TRBJ2-7	14	ASSLRTAGLSYEQY
NA	TRBV7-6	TRBJ1-4	13	ASSLWPSGNEKLF
NA	TRBV19	TRBJ1-5	10	ASSMIQQPQH
TRBD1	TRBV28	TRBJ1-6	10	AWGTGTSPLH
NA	TRBV10-3	TRBJ1-2	11	AISVRVGDGYT
TRBD2	TRBV5-6	TRBJ2-4	15	ASSLRFLAEEGNIQY
NA	TRBV24-1	TRBJ2-1	12	ATSDSQGFNEQF
NA	TRBV5-1	TRBJ1-1	15	ASSLNYGSQGYTEAF
TRBD1	TRBV7-7	TRBJ2-5	13	ASSLAQGARETQY
TRBD1	TRBV19	TRBJ2-7	12	ASSIGTGVYEQY
NA	TRBV28	TRBJ1-2	12	ASGRTRANYGYT
TRBD1	TRBV7-9	TRBJ1-4	13	ASTPPGTGAEKLF
NA	TRBV24-1	TRBJ2-1	13	ATSDSGAPTGEQF
NA	TRBV6-1	TRBJ2-3	14	ASSESAGKGADTQY
TRBD2	TRBV3-1/TRBV3-2	TRBJ2-7	21	ASSQGKGRFGQGDFSGNYEQY
NA	TRBV4-1	TRBJ1-6	14	ASSQDAGWNNSPLH
NA	TRBV19	TRBJ1-1	11	ASSTQRGTEAF
NA	TRBV19	TRBJ2-2	13	ASSIPLANTGELF
TRBD2	TRBV19	TRBJ2-5	13	ASRPGGHPQETQY
TRBD2	TRBV27	TRBJ2-3	15	ASSYSLTSGSLGTQY
TRBD1	TRBV28	TRBJ2-7	10	ASSVNRDRGY
NA	TRBV6-2/TRBV6-3	TRBJ1-1	13	ASSPLRTPNTEAF
TRBD2	TRBV13	TRBJ2-1	16	ASSLGLRSGRAVYEQF
NA	TRBV2	TRBJ2-3	12	ASSEGETADTQY
NA	TRBV19	TRBJ2-7	14	ASSMSLRDFRYEQY
TRBD2	TRBV2	TRBJ2-1	16	ASRGTSGRALAYNEQF
NA	TRBV19	TRBJ1-5	13	ASSIVGGSNQPQH
TRBD2	TRBV5-1	TRBJ2-3	14	ASSSGLAGGTDTQY
NA	TRBV10-3	TRBJ1-5	13	AISRGSGLNQPQH
TRBD2	TRBV27	TRBJ2-1	13	ATRLAGSSYNEQF
NA	TRBV19	TRBJ2-5	11	ASSIGLQETQY
TRBD1	TRBV11-3	TRBJ1-5	14	ARNPLLTGSFQPQH
NA	TRBV27	TRBJ2-2	13	ASSLSRGWTGELF
NA	TRBV30	TRBJ2-2	11	AWSVIRDGELF
NA	TRBV27	TRBJ2-3	13	ASSSKGRITDTQY
TRBD1	TRBV28	TRBJ1-2	14	ASSPSDRSQLYGYT
TRBD1	TRBV4-3	TRBJ1-2	13	ASSQATGQGYGYT
NA	TRBV20-1	TRBJ1-5	9	SVGGNQPQH
NA	TRBV7-8	TRBJ1-5	11	ASTSDINQPQH
TRBD1	TRBV5-1	TRBJ1-1	12	ASSLGQVNTEAF
NA	TRBV12-2	TRBJ2-5	16	ASRLAGAVTGGRETQY
TRBD2	TRBV29-1	TRBJ2-7	16	SVFWGGTRNAVDYEQY
TRBD1	TRBV19	TRBJ2-3	14	ASTTTRQGATDTQY
NA	TRBV19	TRBJ2-7	13	ASSTAGTQADEQY
NA	TRBV19	TRBJ1-1	10	ASREGNTEAF